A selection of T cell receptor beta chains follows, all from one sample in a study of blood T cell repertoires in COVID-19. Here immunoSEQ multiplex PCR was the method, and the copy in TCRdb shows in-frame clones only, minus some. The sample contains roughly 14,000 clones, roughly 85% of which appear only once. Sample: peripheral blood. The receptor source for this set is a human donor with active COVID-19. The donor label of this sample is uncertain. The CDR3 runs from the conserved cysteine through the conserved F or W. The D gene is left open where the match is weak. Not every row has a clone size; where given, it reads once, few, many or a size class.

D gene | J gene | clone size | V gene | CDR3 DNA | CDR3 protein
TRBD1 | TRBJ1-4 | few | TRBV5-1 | TGCGCCAGCAGCTTGCTGGGGACAGGCCTTAATGAAAAACTGTTTTTT | CASSLLGTGLNEKLFF
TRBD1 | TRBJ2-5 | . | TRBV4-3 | TGCGCCAGCAGCCAATTACTCGGACAGGAACAAGAGACCCAGTACTTC | CASSQLLGQEQETQYF
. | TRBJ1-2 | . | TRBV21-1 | TGTGCCAGCCTTTTCAGGGGATTTTATGGCTACACCTTC | CASLFRGFYGYTF
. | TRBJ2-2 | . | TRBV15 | TGTGCCACCAGCAGAGATTCGGCTAGTAGGGGGGAGCTGTTTTTT | CATSRDSASRGELFF
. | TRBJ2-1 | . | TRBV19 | TGTGCCAGTAGTATAGGCAGGGCTTCCTACAATGAGCAGTTCTTC | CASSIGRASYNEQFF
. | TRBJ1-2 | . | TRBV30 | TGTGCCTGGAGTTCGAACTATGGCTACACCTTC | CAWSSNYGYTF
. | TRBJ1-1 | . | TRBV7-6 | TGTGCCAGCAGCGCCCTCCCCGGGGTTGACACTGAAGCTTTCTTT | CASSALPGVDTEAFF
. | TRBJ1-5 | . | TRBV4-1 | TGCGCCAGCAGCCAAGATATACAGGGCATTATTCGAGCAAAATCAGGGCCCCAGCATTTT | CASSQDIQGIIRAKSGPQHF
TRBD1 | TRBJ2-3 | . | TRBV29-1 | TGCAGCGTTGGGGACAGGGGAAACACAGATACGCAGTATTTT | CSVGDRGNTDTQYF
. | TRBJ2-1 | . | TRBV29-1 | TGCAGCGCTCGGCTGCAACAGGCCGAGCAGTTCTTC | CSARLQQAEQFF
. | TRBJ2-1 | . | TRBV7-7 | TGTGCTAGCAGCTTAGCGACAGCTCCCTACAATGAGCAGTTCTTC | CASSLATAPYNEQFF
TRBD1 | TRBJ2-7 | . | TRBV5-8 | TGTGCCAGCAGCTGGACGGGACAGGGGGTCTCCTACGAGCAGTACTTC | CASSWTGQGVSYEQYF
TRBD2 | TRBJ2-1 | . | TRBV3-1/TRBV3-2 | TGTGCCAGCAGCCAAGAGCCAGCGGGGTGGAATGAGCAGTTCTTC | CASSQEPAGWNEQFF
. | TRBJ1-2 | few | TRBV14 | TGTGCCAGCAGCCCGCTTAGGGGTCACTATGGCTACACCTTC | CASSPLRGHYGYTF
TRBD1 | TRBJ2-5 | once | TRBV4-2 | TGTGCCAGCAGCCAAGGTCGGCAGGGGACAGGAGAGACCCAGTACTTC | CASSQGRQGTGETQYF
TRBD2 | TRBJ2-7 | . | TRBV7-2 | TGTGCCAGCAGCTCGACTAGCAGGTACGAGCAGTACTTC | CASSSTSRYEQYF
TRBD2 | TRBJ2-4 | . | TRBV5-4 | TGTGCCAGCAGCCCGGGGGGGGAGGCAAACATTCAGTACTTC | CASSPGGEANIQYF
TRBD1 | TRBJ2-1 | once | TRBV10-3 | TGTGCCATCAGTGAGGGGACAGGGGTGGACTACAATGAGCAGTTCTTC | CAISEGTGVDYNEQFF
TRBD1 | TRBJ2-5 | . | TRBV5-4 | TGTGCCAGCAGCTCAAAGACAGGGCCCGAGACCCAGTACTTC | CASSSKTGPETQYF
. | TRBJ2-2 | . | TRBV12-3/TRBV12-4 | TGTGCCAGCAGCTCGGACACCGGGGAGCTGTTTTTT | CASSSDTGELFF
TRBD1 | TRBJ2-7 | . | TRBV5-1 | TGCGCCAGCAGACTAATGGCCGGGGACAGCTCCTACGAGCAGTACTTC | CASRLMAGDSSYEQYF
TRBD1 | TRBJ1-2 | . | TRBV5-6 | TGTGCCAGCAGCCCCGGGACAGGGCTCTATGGCTACACCTTC | CASSPGTGLYGYTF
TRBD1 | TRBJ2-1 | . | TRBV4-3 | TGCGCCAGCAGCCAATACACAGGGGACAATGAGCAGTTCTTC | CASSQYTGDNEQFF
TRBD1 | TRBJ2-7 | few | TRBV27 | TGTGCCAGCAGTCCAGGGACAGGGTGGCGGTACGAGCAGTACTTC | CASSPGTGWRYEQYF
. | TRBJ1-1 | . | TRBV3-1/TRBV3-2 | TGTGCCAGCAGCCGACACGGTAAGAACACTGAAGCTTTCTTT | CASSRHGKNTEAFF
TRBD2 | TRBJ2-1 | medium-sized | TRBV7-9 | TGTGCCAGCAGCTACCTCGGACTAGCAGATGAGCAGTTCTTC | CASSYLGLADEQFF
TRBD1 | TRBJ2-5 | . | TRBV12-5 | TGTGCTAGTGGTTGGGACAGACAAGAGACCCAGTACTTC | CASGWDRQETQYF
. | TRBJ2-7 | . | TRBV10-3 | TGTGCCATCAGTGCCGATAGCGAGCAGTACTTC | CAISADSEQYF
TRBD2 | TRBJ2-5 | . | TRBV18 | TGTGCCAGCTCACCACTGGGACTAGCGGGATGGGAGACCCAGTACTTC | CASSPLGLAGWETQYF
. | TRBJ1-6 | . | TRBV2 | TGTGCCAGCAGTGAAGTCGCAGATAATTCACCCCTCCACTTT | CASSEVADNSPLHF
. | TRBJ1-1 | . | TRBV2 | TGTGCCAGCAGTGGGCGGAGTGAAGCTTTCTTT | CASSGRSEAFF
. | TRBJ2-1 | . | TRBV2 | TGTGCCAGCAATGAGGTGAGCTCCTACAATGAGCAGTTCTTC | CASNEVSSYNEQFF
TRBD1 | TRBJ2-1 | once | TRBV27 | TGTGCCAGCAGAAGCCCCCCCGGGACAGGGATGGTCAATGAGCAGTTCTTC | CASRSPPGTGMVNEQFF
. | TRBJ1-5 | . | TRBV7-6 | TGTGCCAGCAGCCCCCGCGGCGTCGGCAATCAGCCCCAGCATTTT | CASSPRGVGNQPQHF
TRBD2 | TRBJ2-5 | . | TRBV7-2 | TGTGCCAGCAGCTTATCAACTAGCGGGGGACAAGAGACCCAGTACTTC | CASSLSTSGGQETQYF
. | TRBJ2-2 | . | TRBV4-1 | TGCGCCAGCAGTTATCGGAGCTTCACCGGGGAGCTGTTTTTT | CASSYRSFTGELFF
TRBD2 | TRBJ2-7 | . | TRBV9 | TGTGCCAGCAGCGTAACAGCGGGGAGCTCCTACGAGCAGTACTTC | CASSVTAGSSYEQYF
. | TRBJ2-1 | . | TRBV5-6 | TGTGCCAGCAGCTTCCTCCAGGGGCAGTTCTTC | CASSFLQGQFF
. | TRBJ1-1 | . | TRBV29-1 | TGCAGCGTTCAGGTAATGACGAACACTGAAGCTTTCTTT | CSVQVMTNTEAFF
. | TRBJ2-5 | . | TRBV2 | TGTGCCAGCAAGGCGGAGGAGACCCAGTACTTC | CASKAEETQYF
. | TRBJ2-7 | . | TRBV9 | TGTGCCAGCAGCGTAGCGGCAGGACTTACCTACGAGCAGTACTTC | CASSVAAGLTYEQYF
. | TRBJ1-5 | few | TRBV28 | TGTGCCAGCAGTACCCACGGGGCAGGGGATCAGCCCCAGCATTTT | CASSTHGAGDQPQHF
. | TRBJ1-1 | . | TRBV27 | TGTGCCAGCACCCCCGGTTACGGGGACACTGAAGCTTTCTTT | CASTPGYGDTEAFF
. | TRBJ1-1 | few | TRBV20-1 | TGCAGTGCTAGTACGGGCACTGAAGCTTTCTTT | CSASTGTEAFF
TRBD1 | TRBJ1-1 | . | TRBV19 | TGTGCCAGTACGGACAGGGTGGGAACTGAAGCTTTCTTT | CASTDRVGTEAFF
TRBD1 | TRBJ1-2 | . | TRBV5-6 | TGTGCCAGCAGCTTGGAGGGACAGTTCTCTTCAGCTAACTATGGCTACACCTTC | CASSLEGQFSSANYGYTF
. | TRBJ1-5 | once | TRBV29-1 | TGCAGCGTTGGACTGTCGGAAGGTCAGCCCCAGCATTTT | CSVGLSEGQPQHF
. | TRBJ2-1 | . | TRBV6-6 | TGTGCCAGCAGGTTCGGAGGGTTAGGAAACAATGAGCAGTTCTTC | CASRFGGLGNNEQFF
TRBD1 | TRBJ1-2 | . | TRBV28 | TGTGCCAGCAGCCAGTCGGGACAGGGGAAGGGCTACACCTTC | CASSQSGQGKGYTF
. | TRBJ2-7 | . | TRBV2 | TGTGCCAGCAGCAGAAAGGCAGGGGACGACGAGCAGTACTTC | CASSRKAGDDEQYF
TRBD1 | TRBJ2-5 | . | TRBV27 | TGTGCCAGCAGTCCCTGGGACAGGGGGTACCGGGATGAGACCCAGTACTTC | CASSPWDRGYRDETQYF
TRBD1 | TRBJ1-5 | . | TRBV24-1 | TGTGCCACCAGGGGGGGACAGGGGAAGGTAATGACCCAGCATTTT | CATRGGQGKVMTQHF
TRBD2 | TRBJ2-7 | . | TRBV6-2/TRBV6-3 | TGTGCCAGCAGCCGGACTAGCGGGGTCTCCTACGAGCAGTACTTC | CASSRTSGVSYEQYF
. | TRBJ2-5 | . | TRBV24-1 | TGTGCCACCAGTGAGGGGAGCCAGGAGACCCAGTACTTC | CATSEGSQETQYF
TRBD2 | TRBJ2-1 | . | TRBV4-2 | TGTGCCAGCAGCCGCGGACTAGCGGGGGTTACGCGATTAAATGAGCAGTTCTTC | CASSRGLAGVTRLNEQFF